The 25 T cell receptor beta chains in this list originate from one sample, sequenced in a study of identical twins. TCRdb redid the calling of the 5' RACE reads with MiXCR, one entry per CDR3 protein. The sample records under 250,000 distinct CDR3 sequences, about an eighth being singletons. The sample also formed part of further work on yellow fever vaccine responses in identical twins.

The sequenced material came from memory (CD45RO+) T cells sorted from blood. Every receptor here comes from a woman aged 18-29 years in good health.

This clonotype was found a few times. The chain joins TRBV14 to TRBJ1-6; no clear D. The CDR3 totals 14 residues. Trimming took 3 bases from V and 2 from J, leaving 5 bases between them. Germline V gene sequence: CDR1 SGHDN, CDR2 FVKESK. CDR3 region: CASSQKAYNSPLHF. The CDR3 nucleotides are TGTGCCAGCAGCCAGAAGGCCTATAATTCACCCCTCCACTTT.

This clonotype was counted between two and nine times. V usage is TRBV4-2 and J usage is TRBJ2-2; TRBD2 matches 10 bases. This CDR3 region has 16 residues. Unmatched junction bases numbered 7, after V lost 4 bases and J lost 5 bases. Germline V gene lookup returns CDR1 LGHNA and CDR2 YNFKEQ. The CDR3 protein is CASSRLTSGSTGELFF. DNA of the CDR3: TGTGCCAGCAGCCGCCTGACTAGCGGGTCTACCGGGGAGCTGTTTTTT.

The V and J genes are TRBV29-1 and TRBJ2-1; 7 bases line up with TRBD2. J gave up 5 bases and V 3 bases, and 7 bases lay outside the gene matches. Germline V lookup: CDR1 SQVTM, CDR2 ANQGSEA. The CDR3 runs to 14 residues. This CDR3 is CSVDRTGGNNEQFF. The CDR3 DNA is TGCAGCGTTGATCGAACGGGGGGAAACAATGAGCAGTTCTTC.

This clonotype was counted between two and nine times. This chain joins TRBV20-1 and TRBJ2-7; 8 bases fit TRBD2. V shed 6 bases, J shed 0 bases, and the junction held 13 bases outside the gene matches. Germline CDR1 reads DFQATT; CDR2 reads SNEGSKA (reference sequence). The CDR3 runs to 16 residues. CDR3 DNA: TGCAGTGCGCCAGACATCTTAGCGGGACTCTCCTACGAGCAGTACTTC. This encodes CSAPDILAGLSYEQYF.

V and J are TRBV6-2 or TRBV6-3 and TRBJ2-2; the D call may be TRBD1 or TRBD2 (6 bases each). Trimming pared 6 bases from V and 5 bases from J, leaving 22 bases between. The CDR3 is made up of 17 amino acids. The V gene's germline CDR1 is MNHEY and CDR2 SVGEGT. CDR3 bases: TGTGCCAGCAGCTCCGACGGGGGCTTGGTCTGGACCGGGGAGCTGTTTTTT. Its translation is CASSSDGGLVWTGELFF.

This CDR3 is CASRGDRGRETQYF. The CDR3 bases are TGTGCCAGCAGAGGGGACAGGGGACGAGAGACCCAGTACTTC. V usage is TRBV12-3 or TRBV12-4 and J usage is TRBJ2-5; 10 bases are a match to TRBD1. The V and J ends lost 6 bases and 4 bases, in that order; junction bases with no gene match: 5. This CDR3 spans 14 amino acids.

This clonotype was recorded at least ten times. CDR3 region: CASSLSVLDGARVDLTYEQYF. CDR3 sequence (DNA): TGTGCCAGCAGTTTATCGGTTTTGGATGGGGCAAGAGTAGACTTAACCTACGAGCAGTACTTC. V gene TRBV28 combines with J gene TRBJ2-7; weak D call: TRBD1 (5 bases). V was pared by 1 base and J by 2 bases, with 30 bases between. Germline CDR1 and CDR2: MDHEN and SYDVKM. The CDR3 has 21 residues.

This chain connects TRBV25-1 to TRBJ2-7; 11 bases map to TRBD1. This CDR3 has 15 residues. After removal of 2 bases from V and 3 bases from J, the junction contained 3 bases not matched to a gene. Germline V gives CDR1 MGHDK, CDR2 SYGVNS. The CDR3 sequence is CASSEPGTGGYEQYF. For the CDR3, the DNA is TGTGCCAGCAGTGAACCCGGGACAGGGGGCTACGAGCAGTACTTC.

CDR3 nucleotides: TGTGCCAGCAGTTACTCGAGGGGAGGGTCCAATGAGCAGTTCTTC. Translated: CASSYSRGGSNEQFF. The chain has TRBV6-5 and TRBJ2-1, with TRBD2 identical over 7 bases. The V segment lost 0 bases and the J segment 6 bases; nucleotides outside the gene matches: 5. There are 15 residues in the CDR3. Germline CDR1 reads MNHEY; CDR2 reads SVGAGI.

This chain joins TRBV27 and TRBJ2-7; TRBD2 matches 7 bases. V lost 3 bases and J lost 5; bases outside the gene matches: 7. The CDR3 runs to 14 residues. Germline CDR1 reads MNHEY; CDR2 reads SMNVEV (reference sequence). The CDR3 nucleotides are TGTGCCAGCAGTTTTGGCGGGACTAATAACGAGCAGTACTTC. Protein sequence: CASSFGGTNNEQYF.

In nucleotides, the CDR3 is TGTGCCAGCAGCCATGGGACGGGACAGGGGTTGAGCGGCTACACCTTC. Protein sequence: CASSHGTGQGLSGYTF. The genes are TRBV4-2 and TRBJ1-2, with TRBD1 matching 10 bases. Trimming cost V 3 bases and J 8 bases; bases outside gene matches: 12. CDR1 is LGHNA and CDR2 is YNFKEQ in the germline V gene. There are 16 residues in the CDR3.

The chain has TRBV6-9 and TRBJ2-7, with 11 bases fitting TRBD2. Germline CDR1 is MNHGY and CDR2 is SVAAGI. The CDR3 sequence is 16 residues long. Here the CDR3 DNA reads TGTCCTCCAGCTGGGGTCGTAGCGGGGGGGCCCTACGAGCAGTACTTC. Translating it yields CPPAGVVAGGPYEQYF.

This clonotype has more than one count but fewer than ten. V usage is TRBV6-1 and J usage is TRBJ2-7; TRBD1 aligns across 9 bases. The CDR3 contains 14 residues. Germline trimming cut 5 bases from V and 3 bases from J; bases unmatched to any gene: 5. Germline V gene lookup returns CDR1 MNHNS and CDR2 SASEGT. The CDR3 here is CASSLTGGDYEQYF. The CDR3 DNA reads as TGTGCCAGCAGTCTGACAGGGGGGGACTACGAGCAGTACTTC.

In its sample, this clonotype was seen many times. This sequence joins TRBV3-1 and TRBJ2-5; the match to TRBD2 covers 9 bases. V was pared by 2 bases and J by 3 bases, with 7 bases of the junction left unmatched. Looked up from germline, CDR1 is LGHDT and CDR2 is YNNKEL (reference sequence). This CDR3 comprises 16 residues. The CDR3 region has the DNA TGTGCCAGCAGCCAATCCGATAGCGGGGGAAAAGAGACCCAGTACTTC. It translates to CASSQSDSGGKETQYF.

This clonotype occurred a few times. The chain combines TRBV6-1 with TRBJ2-7; D not certain. This CDR3 spans 14 amino acids. CDR1 and CDR2 (germline): MNHNS, SASEGT. The V end was cut by 2 bases, the J end by 6 bases, with 14 bases between. The DNA of the CDR3 is TGTGCCAGCAGTGAACAGGCGCGTTTCAGCGAGCAGTACTTC. Its protein is CASSEQARFSEQYF.

A few counts support this clonotype. This chain links TRBV7-2 with TRBJ2-5; 7 bases match TRBD1. Trimming at V came to 5 bases and at J to 2 bases, leaving 5 bases not matched to a gene. CDR1 is SGHTA and CDR2 is FQGNSA in the germline V gene. This CDR3 has 14 residues. CDR3 sequence (DNA): TGTGCCAGCAGCCCCGGACAGGCTCAAGAGACCCAGTACTTC. It specifies CASSPGQAQETQYF.

The rearrangement links TRBV28 to TRBJ2-5; the match to TRBD2 covers 12 bases. Per the germline V gene, CDR1 is MDHEN and CDR2 is SYDVKM. V was pared by 5 bases and J by 2 bases, with 9 bases of the junction left unmatched. The CDR3 has 17 residues. Here the CDR3 DNA reads TGTGCCAGCAGTATAAGGGCTAGCGGGGGGGTACAAGAGACCCAGTACTTC. This sequence encodes CASSIRASGGVQETQYF. The whole variable domain, remainder taken from reference TRBV28 and TRBJ2-5, is DVKVTQSSRYLVKRTGEKVFLECVQDMDHENMFWYRQDPGLGLRLIYFSYDVKMKEKGDIPEGYSVSREKKERFSLILESASTNQTSMYLCASSIRASGGVQETQYFGPGTRLLVL.

The chain links TRBV2 to TRBJ2-1; 10 bases are shared with TRBD2. This CDR3 has 16 amino acids. V dropped 4 bases and J dropped 7; count of bases not matched to a gene: 10. Per germline, CDR1 SNHLY and CDR2 FYNNEI. CDR3 amino acids: CASSAQLAGAGNEQFF. The CDR3 bases are TGTGCCAGCAGTGCCCAGCTAGCGGGAGCGGGTAATGAGCAGTTCTTC. Together with reference TRBV2 and TRBJ2-1, the CDR3 gives the full variable domain: EPEVTQTPSHQVTQMGQEVILRCVPISNHLYFYWYRQILGQKVEFLVSFYNNEISEKSEIFDDQFSVERPDGSNFTLKIRSTKLEDSAMYFCASSAQLAGAGNEQFFGPGTRLTVL.

This clonotype was seen more than once but under ten times. The chain is built from TRBV20-1 and TRBJ2-2; 8 bases are shared with TRBD1. V was pared by 3 bases and J by 4 bases, with 7 bases of the junction left unmatched. The CDR3 loop spans 15 amino acids. Germline loops: CDR1 DFQATT, CDR2 SNEGSKA (reference sequence). In DNA, the CDR3 is TGCAGTGCTAGGCAGGGGGCCAGTAGCACCGGGGAGCTGTTTTTT. Its translation: CSARQGASSTGELFF.

This clonotype was seen ten or more times. The genes are TRBV7-9 and TRBJ2-2; maybe TRBD1 (5 bases). Trimming stripped 1 base from V and 0 bases from J, with 9 bases between. This CDR3 contains 16 residues. Germline V CDR1 and CDR2: SEHNR, FQNEAQ (reference sequence). Written as DNA, the CDR3 is TGTGCCAGCAGCTTAGAATGGGGCTCGAACACCGGGGAGCTGTTTTTT. As protein: CASSLEWGSNTGELFF. Combining the CDR3 with reference TRBV7-9 and TRBJ2-2 gives the whole variable domain DTGVSQNPRHKITKRGQNVTFRCDPISEHNRLYWYRQTLGQGPEFLTYFQNEAQLEKSRLLSDRFSAERPKGSFSTLEIQRTEQGDSAMYLCASSLEWGSNTGELFFGEGSRLTVL.

This clonotype was picked up a small number of times. The V call is TRBV5-1, the J call TRBJ2-5, with 7 positions matching TRBD1. V gave up 4 bases and J gave up 5 bases; unmatched junction bases: 8. The CDR3 is made up of 14 amino acids. Per the germline V gene, CDR1 is SGHRS and CDR2 is YFSETQ. The DNA for the CDR3 is TGCGCCAGCAGCATAGACAGGGATCGGGAGACCCAGTACTTC. This codes for CASSIDRDRETQYF. Using reference TRBV5-1 and TRBJ2-5 for the parts outside the CDR3, the full variable domain is KAGVTQTPRYLIKTRGQQVTLSCSPISGHRSVSWYQQTPGQGLQFLFEYFSETQRNKGNFPGRFSGRQFSNSRSEMNVSTLELGDSALYLCASSIDRDRETQYFGPGTRLLVL.

In its sample, this clonotype was seen a few times. The CDR3 protein is CASSLTGSGTEAFF. The CDR3 DNA follows: TGTGCCAGCAGCTTAACAGGCTCGGGGACTGAAGCTTTCTTT. The V and J genes are TRBV7-9 and TRBJ1-1; perhaps TRBD1 as D (5 bases). This CDR3 contains 14 residues. The germline gives CDR1 SEHNR, CDR2 FQNEAQ (reference sequence). Trimming removed 2 bases from V and 5 bases from J, with 12 bases in between.

This clonotype was observed a handful of times. The chain carries TRBV19 and TRBJ2-3, with a possible D match to TRBD1 (6 bases). V was clipped by 1 base and J by 10 bases, with 12 bases between them. The CDR3 consists of 13 residues. Germline V gives CDR1 LNHDA, CDR2 SQIVND (reference sequence). The CDR3 here is CASSIGYAGAQYF. The CDR3 bases are TGTGCCAGTAGTATAGGTTACGCAGGGGCGCAGTATTTT.

The rearrangement joins TRBV7-2 to TRBJ2-3; unclear D gene. V lost 1 base and J 6 bases, leaving 8 bases between the germline ends. The germline gives CDR1 SGHTA, CDR2 FQGNSA. The CDR3 totals 13 residues. The CDR3 DNA reads as TGTGCCAGCAGCTTAGAGCCAGAGGATACGCAGTATTTT. Amino acids: CASSLEPEDTQYF.

This clonotype was seen only a few times. The V gene is TRBV3-1, the J gene TRBJ2-7; TRBD1 is a possible D gene (6 bases). V was clipped by 2 bases and J by 2 bases, with 10 bases between them. Germline V gives CDR1 LGHDT, CDR2 YNNKEL (reference sequence). The CDR3 extends over 14 amino acids. CDR3 sequence: CASSQTGRPYEQYF. The CDR3, as DNA: TGTGCCAGCAGCCAAACAGGGCGCCCCTACGAGCAGTACTTC.